The rows below give T cell receptor beta chains drawn from one sample of a study of blood T cell repertoires in COVID-19. Here immunoSEQ multiplex PCR was the method, and the copy in TCRdb shows in-frame clones only, minus some. Among about 160,000 clones listed, 78% were seen once. The source material was peripheral blood. These receptors were taken from a woman older than 75 with acute or convalescent COVID-19. CDR3s include the opening cysteine and the closing phenylalanine or tryptophan. D genes are given only for firm matches. Clone size appears in some rows only: once, few, many, or a class for an expanded clone.

J gene: TRBJ1-5; V gene: TRBV30; D gene: TRBD1; clone size: -; CDR3 protein: CAWSGGQGGQPQHF; CDR3 DNA: TGTGCCTGGAGCGGTGGACAGGGAGGTCAGCCCCAGCATTTT
J gene: TRBJ2-7; V gene: TRBV15; D gene: -; clone size: -; CDR3 protein: CATSRDRSYEQYF; CDR3 DNA: TGTGCCACCAGCAGAGACAGGTCCTACGAGCAGTACTTC
J gene: TRBJ2-1; V gene: TRBV11-2; D gene: TRBD2; clone size: -; CDR3 protein: CASSLVRLAGNNEQFF; CDR3 DNA: TGTGCCAGCAGCTTAGTTCGCCTAGCGGGAAACAATGAGCAGTTCTTC
J gene: TRBJ2-1; V gene: TRBV6-5; D gene: -; clone size: -; CDR3 protein: CASTRGSLSYNEQFF; CDR3 DNA: TGTGCCAGCACTCGTGGGAGCCTGTCCTACAATGAGCAGTTCTTC
J gene: TRBJ1-5; V gene: TRBV19; D gene: -; clone size: once; CDR3 protein: CASSIDWGDQPQHF; CDR3 DNA: TGTGCCAGTAGTATAGACTGGGGGGATCAGCCCCAGCATTTT
J gene: TRBJ1-3; V gene: TRBV7-9; D gene: -; clone size: once; CDR3 protein: CASSSPGSVGNTIYF; CDR3 DNA: TGTGCCAGCAGCTCCCCAGGGTCCGTTGGAAACACCATATATTTT
J gene: TRBJ2-1; V gene: TRBV18; D gene: TRBD1; clone size: -; CDR3 protein: CASSPLGQGASNEQFF; CDR3 DNA: TGTGCCAGCTCACCTCTGGGACAGGGGGCATCCAATGAGCAGTTCTTC
J gene: TRBJ2-1; V gene: TRBV4-1; D gene: -; clone size: once; CDR3 protein: CASSQVRQLNEQFF; CDR3 DNA: TGCGCCAGCAGCCAAGTGCGGCAGCTGAATGAGCAGTTCTTC
J gene: TRBJ2-1; V gene: TRBV19; D gene: TRBD2; clone size: -; CDR3 protein: CASKRGLSYNEQFF; CDR3 DNA: TGTGCCAGTAAGCGGGGACTCTCCTACAATGAGCAGTTCTTC
J gene: TRBJ1-5; V gene: TRBV2; D gene: -; clone size: -; CDR3 protein: CASTGSRGNQPQHF; CDR3 DNA: TGTGCCAGCACAGGCTCGAGGGGCAATCAGCCCCAGCATTTT
J gene: TRBJ2-7; V gene: TRBV6-5; D gene: TRBD2; clone size: few; CDR3 protein: CASRPSGRAVEQYF; CDR3 DNA: TGTGCCAGCAGACCTAGCGGGAGGGCCGTTGAGCAGTACTTC